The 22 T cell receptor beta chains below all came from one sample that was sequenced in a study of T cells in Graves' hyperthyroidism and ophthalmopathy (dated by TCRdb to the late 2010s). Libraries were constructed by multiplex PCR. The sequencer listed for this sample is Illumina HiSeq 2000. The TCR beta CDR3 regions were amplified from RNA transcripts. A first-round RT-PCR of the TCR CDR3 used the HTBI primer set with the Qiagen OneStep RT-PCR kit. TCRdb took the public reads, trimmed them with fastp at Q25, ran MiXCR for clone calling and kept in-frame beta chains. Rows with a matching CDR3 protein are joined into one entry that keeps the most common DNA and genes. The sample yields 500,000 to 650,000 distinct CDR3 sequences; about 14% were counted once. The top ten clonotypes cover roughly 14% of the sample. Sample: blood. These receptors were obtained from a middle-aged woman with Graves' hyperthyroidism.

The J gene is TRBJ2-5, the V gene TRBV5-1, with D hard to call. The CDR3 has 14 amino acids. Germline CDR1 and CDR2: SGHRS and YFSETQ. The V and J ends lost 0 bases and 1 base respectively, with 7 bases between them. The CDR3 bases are TGCGCCAGCAGCTTGGCCAACCTCCAAGAGACCCAGTACTTC. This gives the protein CASSLANLQETQYF.

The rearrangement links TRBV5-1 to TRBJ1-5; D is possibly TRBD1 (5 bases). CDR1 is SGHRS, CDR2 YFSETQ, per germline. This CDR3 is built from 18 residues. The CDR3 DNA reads TGCGCTTCCGGAGAAGGGGAAGAGAGGTATGATAGCAATCAGCCCCAGCATTTT. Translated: CASGEGEERYDSNQPQHF.

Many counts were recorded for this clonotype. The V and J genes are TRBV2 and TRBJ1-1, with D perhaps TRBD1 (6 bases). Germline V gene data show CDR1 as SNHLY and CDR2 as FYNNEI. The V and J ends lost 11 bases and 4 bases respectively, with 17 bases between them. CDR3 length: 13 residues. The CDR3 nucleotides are TGTGCCGGGGACACGGGGGTTGTCACTGAAGCTTTCTTT. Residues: CAGDTGVVTEAFF.

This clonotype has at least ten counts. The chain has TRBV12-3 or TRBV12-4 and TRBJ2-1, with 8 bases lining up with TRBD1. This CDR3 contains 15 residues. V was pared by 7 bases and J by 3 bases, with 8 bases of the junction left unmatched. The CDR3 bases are TGTGCCAGCAACATGGGAGGACAGGGCTACAATGAGCAGTTCTTC. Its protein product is CASNMGGQGYNEQFF.

CDR3 sequence (DNA): TGCAGTGTTATAAGCGGCCCCACAGATACGCAGTATTTT. This translates into CSVISGPTDTQYF. The V and J genes are TRBV20-1 and TRBJ2-3; maybe TRBD2 (5 bases). The CDR3 extends over 13 amino acids. Germline-derived CDR1 and CDR2 are DFQATT and SNEGSKA (reference sequence). Trimming took 7 bases from V and 2 from J, leaving 13 bases between them.

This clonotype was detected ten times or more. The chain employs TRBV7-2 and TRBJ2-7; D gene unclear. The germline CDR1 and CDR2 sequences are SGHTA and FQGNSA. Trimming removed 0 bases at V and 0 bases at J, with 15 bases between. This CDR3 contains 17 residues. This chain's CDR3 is CASSLAVPTPSSYEQYF. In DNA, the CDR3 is TGTGCCAGCAGCTTAGCGGTGCCTACTCCTAGCTCCTACGAGCAGTACTTC.

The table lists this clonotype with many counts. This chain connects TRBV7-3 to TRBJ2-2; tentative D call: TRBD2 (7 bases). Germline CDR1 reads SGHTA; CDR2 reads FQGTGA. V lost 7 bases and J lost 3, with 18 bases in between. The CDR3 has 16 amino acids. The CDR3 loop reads CASTESGGADTGELFF. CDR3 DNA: TGTGCCAGCACCGAAAGTGGGGGGGCGGACACCGGGGAGCTGTTTTTT. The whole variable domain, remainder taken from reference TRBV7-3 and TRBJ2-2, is GAGVSQTPSNKVTEKGKYVELRCDPISGHTALYWYRQSLGQGPEFLIYFQGTGAADDSGLPNDRFFAVRPEGSVSTLKIQRTERGDSAVYLCASTESGGADTGELFFGEGSRLTVL.

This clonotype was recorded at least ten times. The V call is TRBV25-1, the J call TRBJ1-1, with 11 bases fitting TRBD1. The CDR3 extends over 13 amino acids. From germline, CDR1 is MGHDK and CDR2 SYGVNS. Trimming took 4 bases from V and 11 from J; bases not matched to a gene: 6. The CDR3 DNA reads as TGTGCCAGCAGTGGGACAGGGGGCGAAAGGGCTTTCTTT. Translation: CASSGTGGERAFF.

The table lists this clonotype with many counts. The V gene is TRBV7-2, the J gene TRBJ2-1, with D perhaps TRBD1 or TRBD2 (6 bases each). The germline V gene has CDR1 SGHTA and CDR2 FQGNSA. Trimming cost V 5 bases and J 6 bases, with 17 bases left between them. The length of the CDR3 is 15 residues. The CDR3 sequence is CASSPGVGAGNEQFF. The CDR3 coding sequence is TGTGCCAGCAGCCCAGGGGTTGGAGCGGGCAATGAGCAGTTCTTC.

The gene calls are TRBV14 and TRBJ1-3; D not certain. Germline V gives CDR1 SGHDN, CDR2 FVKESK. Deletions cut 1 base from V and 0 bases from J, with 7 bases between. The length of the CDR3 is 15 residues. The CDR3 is CASSQASLSGNTIYF. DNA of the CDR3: TGTGCCAGCAGCCAAGCATCTCTCTCTGGAAACACCATATATTTT.

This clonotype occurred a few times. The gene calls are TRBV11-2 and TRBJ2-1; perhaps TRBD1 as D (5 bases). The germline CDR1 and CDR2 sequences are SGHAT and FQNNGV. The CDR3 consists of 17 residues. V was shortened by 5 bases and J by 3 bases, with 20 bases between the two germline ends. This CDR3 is CASSHPWQGYFYNEQFF. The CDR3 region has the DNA TGTGCCAGCAGCCACCCCTGGCAGGGCTATTTCTACAATGAGCAGTTCTTC.

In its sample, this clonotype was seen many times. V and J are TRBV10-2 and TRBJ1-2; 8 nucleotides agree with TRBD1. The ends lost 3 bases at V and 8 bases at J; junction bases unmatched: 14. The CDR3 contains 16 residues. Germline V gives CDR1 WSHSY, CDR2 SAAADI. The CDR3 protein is CASSDYAGTGGGGYTF. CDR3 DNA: TGCGCCAGCAGTGACTACGCCGGGACAGGCGGAGGAGGCTACACCTTC.

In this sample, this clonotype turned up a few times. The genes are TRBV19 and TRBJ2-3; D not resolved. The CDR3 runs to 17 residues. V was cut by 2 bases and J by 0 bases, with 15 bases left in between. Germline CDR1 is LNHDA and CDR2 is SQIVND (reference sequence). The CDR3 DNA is TGTGCCAGTAGTATATCGTCGGGCGTCTCTAGCACAGATACGCAGTATTTT. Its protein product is CASSISSGVSSTDTQYF.

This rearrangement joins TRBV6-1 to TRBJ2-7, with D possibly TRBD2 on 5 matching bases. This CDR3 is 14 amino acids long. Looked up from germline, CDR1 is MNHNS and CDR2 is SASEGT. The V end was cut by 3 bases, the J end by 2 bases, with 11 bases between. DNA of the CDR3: TGTGCCAGCAGTGATGTAGGAGGAACCTACGAGCAGTACTTC. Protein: CASSDVGGTYEQYF.

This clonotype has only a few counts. CDR3 in DNA: TGTGCCACCAGCACGACAGGGATTGAGAACGAGCAGTACTTC. It yields the protein CATSTTGIENEQYF. The gene calls are TRBV15 and TRBJ2-7; TRBD1 matches at 7 bases. The CDR3 is made up of 14 amino acids. Germline lookup yields CDR1 LNHNV and CDR2 YYDKDF (reference sequence). Trimming removed 4 bases from V and 5 bases from J; junction bases left unmatched: 8.

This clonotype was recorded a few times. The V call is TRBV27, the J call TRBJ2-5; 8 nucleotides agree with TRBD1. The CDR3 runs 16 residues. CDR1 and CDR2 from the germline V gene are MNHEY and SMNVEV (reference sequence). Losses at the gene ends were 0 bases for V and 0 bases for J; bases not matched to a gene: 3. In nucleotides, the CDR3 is TGTGCCAGCAGTTTATCGTCGACAGGGGACCAAGAGACCCAGTACTTC. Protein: CASSLSSTGDQETQYF.

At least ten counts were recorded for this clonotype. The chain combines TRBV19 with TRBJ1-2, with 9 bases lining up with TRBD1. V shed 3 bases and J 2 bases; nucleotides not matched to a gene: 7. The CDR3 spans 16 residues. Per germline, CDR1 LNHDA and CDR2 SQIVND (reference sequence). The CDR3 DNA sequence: TGTGCCAGTAGTATCCCTGGACAGGGGAACAACTATGGCTACACCTTC. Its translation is CASSIPGQGNNYGYTF.

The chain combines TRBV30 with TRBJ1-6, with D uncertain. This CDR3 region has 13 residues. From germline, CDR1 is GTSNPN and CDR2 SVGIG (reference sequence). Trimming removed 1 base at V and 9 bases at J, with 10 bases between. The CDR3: CAWSDTDSSPLHF. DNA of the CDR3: TGTGCCTGGAGTGACACGGATTCTTCACCCCTCCACTTT.

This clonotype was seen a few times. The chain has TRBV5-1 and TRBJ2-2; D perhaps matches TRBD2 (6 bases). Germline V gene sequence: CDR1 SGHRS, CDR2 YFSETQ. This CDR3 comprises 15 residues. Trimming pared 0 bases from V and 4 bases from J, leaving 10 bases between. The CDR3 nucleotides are TGCGCCAGCAGCTTGGGCCAACTAGCCACCGGGGAGCTGTTTTTT. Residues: CASSLGQLATGELFF.

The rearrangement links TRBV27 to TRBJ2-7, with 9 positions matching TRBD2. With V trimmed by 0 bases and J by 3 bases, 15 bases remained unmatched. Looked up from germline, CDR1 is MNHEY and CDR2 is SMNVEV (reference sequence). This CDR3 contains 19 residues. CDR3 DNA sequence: TGTGCCAGCAGTTTATCTGGTAGCGGGAGTTTTCGATACGGCTACGAGCAGTACTTC. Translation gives CASSLSGSGSFRYGYEQYF.

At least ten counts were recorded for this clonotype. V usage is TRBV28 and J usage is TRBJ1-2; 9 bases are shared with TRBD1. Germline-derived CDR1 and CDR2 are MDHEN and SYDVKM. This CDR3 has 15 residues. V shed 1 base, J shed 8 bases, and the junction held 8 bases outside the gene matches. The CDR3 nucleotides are TGTGCCAGCAGTTTATCGATACAGGGGGCTTTCGGCTACACCTTC. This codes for CASSLSIQGAFGYTF.

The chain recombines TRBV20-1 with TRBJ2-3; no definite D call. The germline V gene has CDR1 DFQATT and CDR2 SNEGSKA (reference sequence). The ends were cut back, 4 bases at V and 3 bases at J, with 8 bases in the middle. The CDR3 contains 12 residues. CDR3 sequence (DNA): TGCAGTGCTACATCGGAGACAGATACGCAGTATTTT. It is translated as CSATSETDTQYF.